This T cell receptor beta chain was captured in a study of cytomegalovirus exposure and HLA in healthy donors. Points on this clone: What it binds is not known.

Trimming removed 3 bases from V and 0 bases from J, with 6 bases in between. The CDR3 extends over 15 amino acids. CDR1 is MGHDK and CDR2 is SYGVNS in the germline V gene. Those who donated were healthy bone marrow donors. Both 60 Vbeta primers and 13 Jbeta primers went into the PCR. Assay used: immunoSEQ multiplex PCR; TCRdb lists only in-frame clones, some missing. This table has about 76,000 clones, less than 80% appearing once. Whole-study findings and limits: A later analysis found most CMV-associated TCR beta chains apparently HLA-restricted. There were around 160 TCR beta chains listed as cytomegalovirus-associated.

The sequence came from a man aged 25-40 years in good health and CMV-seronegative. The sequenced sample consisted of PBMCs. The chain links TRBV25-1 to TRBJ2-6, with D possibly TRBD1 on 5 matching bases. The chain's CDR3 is CASSDRVSGANVLTF. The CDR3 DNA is TGTGCCAGCAGTGACAGGGTCTCTGGGGCCAACGTCCTGACTTTC. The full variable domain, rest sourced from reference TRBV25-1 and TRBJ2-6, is EADIYQTPRYLVIGTGKKITLECSQTMGHDKMYWYQQDPGMELHLIHYSYGVNSTEKGDLSSESTVSRIRTEHFPLTLESARPSHTSQYLCASSDRVSGANVLTFGAGSRLTVL.